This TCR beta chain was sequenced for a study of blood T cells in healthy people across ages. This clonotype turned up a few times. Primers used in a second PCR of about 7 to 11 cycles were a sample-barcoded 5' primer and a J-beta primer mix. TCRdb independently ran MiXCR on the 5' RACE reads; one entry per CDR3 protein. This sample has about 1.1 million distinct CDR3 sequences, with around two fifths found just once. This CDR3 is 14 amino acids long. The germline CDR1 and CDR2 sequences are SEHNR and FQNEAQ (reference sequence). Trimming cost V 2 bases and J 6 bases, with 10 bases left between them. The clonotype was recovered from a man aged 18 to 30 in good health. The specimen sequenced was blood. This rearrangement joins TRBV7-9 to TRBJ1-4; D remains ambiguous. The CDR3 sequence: CASSLSGMDEKLFF. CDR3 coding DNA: TGTGCCAGCAGCTTATCCGGGATGGATGAAAAACTGTTTTTT. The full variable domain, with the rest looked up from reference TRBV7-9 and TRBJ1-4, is DTGVSQNPRHKITKRGQNVTFRCDPISEHNRLYWYRQTLGQGPEFLTYFQNEAQLEKSRLLSDRFSAERPKGSFSTLEIQRTEQGDSAMYLCASSLSGMDEKLFFGSGTQLSVL.